This TCR beta chain was captured by sequencing in a study of identical twins. The study's findings and limits: Findings came from cross-sectional statistics, without long-term follow-up of donors. Excess sharing between twins was weaker in beta out-of-frame sequences.

This clonotype was detected ten times or more. No antigen is known for it. TCRdb itself ran the 5' RACE reads through MiXCR, one entry per CDR3 protein. The table records 700,000 to 950,000 distinct CDR3 sequences, about 12% of them present only once. Trimming at V came to 5 bases and at J to 0 bases, leaving 19 bases not matched to a gene. Germline V CDR1 and CDR2: SGHDT, YYEEEE. The CDR3 has 20 residues. The same sample was also studied in work on yellow fever vaccine responses in identical twins.

Sequenced input: PBMCs. The chain carries TRBV5-6 and TRBJ2-4; 8 nucleotides match TRBD2. This receptor was identified in a woman under 30 in good health. The CDR3 here is CASSKKTVLAELLAKNIQYF. For the CDR3, the DNA is TGTGCCAGCAGTAAAAAGACAGTACTAGCGGAATTATTAGCCAAAAACATTCAGTACTTC.